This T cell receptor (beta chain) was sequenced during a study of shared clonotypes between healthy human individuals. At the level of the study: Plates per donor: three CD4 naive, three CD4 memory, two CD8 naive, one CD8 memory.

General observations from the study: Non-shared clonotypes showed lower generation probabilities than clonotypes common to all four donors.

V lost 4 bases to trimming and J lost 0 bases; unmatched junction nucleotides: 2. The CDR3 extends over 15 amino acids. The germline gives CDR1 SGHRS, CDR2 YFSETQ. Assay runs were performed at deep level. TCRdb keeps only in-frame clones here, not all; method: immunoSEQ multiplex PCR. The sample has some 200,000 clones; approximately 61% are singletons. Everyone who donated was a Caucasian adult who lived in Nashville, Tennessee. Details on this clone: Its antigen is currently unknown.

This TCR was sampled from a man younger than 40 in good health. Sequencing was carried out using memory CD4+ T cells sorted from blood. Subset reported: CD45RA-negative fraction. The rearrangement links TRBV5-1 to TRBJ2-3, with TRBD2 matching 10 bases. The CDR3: CASSPLAGSTDTQYF. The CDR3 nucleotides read TGCGCCAGCAGCCCACTAGCGGGAAGCACAGATACGCAGTATTTT.